This is a list of T cell receptor beta chains from one sample in a study of graft-versus-host responses after intestinal transplantation. The repertoire was sequenced with immunoSEQ multiplex PCR; TCRdb's copy has only in-frame clones and lacks some. The table has about 24,000 clones, approximately 83% seen once. The specimen was PBMCs, collected approximately 450 days after intestinal transplant. These TCRs come from a human patient who received an intestinal transplant, so some T cells may come from the graft donor. CDR3s include the opening cysteine and the closing phenylalanine or tryptophan. A D gene is named only where the DNA matches it firmly.

v_gene: TRBV18; d_gene: TRBD2; j_gene: TRBJ2-7; CDR3nt: TGTGCCAGCTCACCAAGACTAGCGGGAGAGTACGAGCAGTACTTC; CDR3aa: CASSPRLAGEYEQYF
v_gene: TRBV7-7; d_gene: TRBD1; j_gene: TRBJ2-7; CDR3nt: TGTGCTAGCAGCGCAGGGGGCGAGCAGTACTTC; CDR3aa: CASSAGGEQYF
v_gene: TRBV6-1; d_gene: .; j_gene: TRBJ2-3; CDR3nt: TGTGCCAGCAGGGGGACAGCGGGTTTAGCAGATACGCAGTATTTT; CDR3aa: CASRGTAGLADTQYF
v_gene: TRBV30; d_gene: .; j_gene: TRBJ2-5; CDR3nt: TGTGCCTGGAGTGTAATAGAGGAGACCCAGTACTTC; CDR3aa: CAWSVIEETQYF
v_gene: TRBV6-1; d_gene: .; j_gene: TRBJ2-7; CDR3nt: TGTGCCAGCAGTTCCCGGGGCTTCTCCTACGAGCAGTACTTC; CDR3aa: CASSSRGFSYEQYF
v_gene: TRBV9; d_gene: .; j_gene: TRBJ2-3; CDR3nt: TGTGCCAGCAGCGTAGATCGGAGGGGCACAGATACGCAGTATTTT; CDR3aa: CASSVDRRGTDTQYF
v_gene: TRBV7-9; d_gene: .; j_gene: TRBJ1-4; CDR3nt: TGTGCCAGCAGCTCCTCCGGGGCCGATGAAAAACTGCTTTTT; CDR3aa: CASSSSGADEKLLF
v_gene: TRBV27; d_gene: .; j_gene: TRBJ2-3; CDR3nt: TGTGCCAGCAGTACAAGGGGGGAGCTCACAGATACGCAGTATTTT; CDR3aa: CASSTRGELTDTQYF
v_gene: TRBV19; d_gene: .; j_gene: TRBJ1-1; CDR3nt: TGTGCCAGTAGTATCGCGGGGAGGAACACTGAAGCTTTCTTT; CDR3aa: CASSIAGRNTEAFF
v_gene: TRBV5-4; d_gene: .; j_gene: TRBJ2-3; CDR3nt: TGTGCCAGCAGCTTGGGAGCGGGCCAACCGGAGTATTTT; CDR3aa: CASSLGAGQPEYF